This T cell receptor (beta chain) emerged from a study of patients and donors after allogeneic stem cell transplantation. TCRdb reprocessed the RT-PCR reads via MiXCR and lists one record per CDR3 protein. The data show some 230,000 distinct CDR3 sequences, roughly an eighth seen once. This CDR3 spans 13 amino acids. After removal of 6 bases from V and 5 bases from J, the junction contained 5 bases not matched to a gene. From germline, CDR1 is DFQATT and CDR2 SNEGSKA (reference sequence). The rearrangement uses TRBV20-1 and TRBJ2-7; TRBD2 aligns across 12 bases. This clonotype was sampled from a human donor who was either an allogeneic HSCT recipient or a stem cell or donor lymphocyte infusion donor (not recorded which). It is not recorded whose cells these are; they may come from a transplant donor. Sequences were obtained from blood, either unsorted or a sorted T cell fraction (not recorded which). This CDR3 reads CSALTSGGNEQYF. The CDR3 DNA is TGCAGTGCCCTAACTAGCGGGGGGAACGAGCAGTACTTC.